Following are 5 T cell receptor beta chains from one sample sequenced in a study of T cell repertoires in cytomegalovirus infection. TCRdb redid the calling of the reads with MiXCR, one entry per CDR3 protein. In the table there are approximately 500,000 distinct CDR3 sequences, approximately 10% of which are singletons. The material sequenced was PBMCs. These receptors were taken from a human donor in good health (CMV status not recorded). Some clones in this sample may be carry-over from other donors' samples.

This sequence joins TRBV9 and TRBJ2-1; 8 bases map to TRBD1. Unmatched junction bases numbered 7, after V lost 3 bases and J lost 5 bases. CDR1 and CDR2 (germline): SGDLS, YYNGEE. This CDR3 has 15 amino acids. The CDR3 nucleotides read TGTGCCAGCAGCGCTTGGACAGGGCCCGACAATGAGCAGTTCTTC. It translates to CASSAWTGPDNEQFF.

This clonotype was seen a few times. The rearrangement links TRBV7-9 to TRBJ1-5; D perhaps matches TRBD1 (5 bases). There are 11 residues in the CDR3. CDR1 is SEHNR and CDR2 is FQNEAQ in the germline V gene (reference sequence). The germline V and J ends were trimmed by 8 bases and 6 bases, with 8 bases remaining between them. The CDR3 reads CASGGSQPQHF. In DNA, the CDR3 is TGTGCCAGCGGGGGATCTCAGCCCCAGCATTTT.

V and J are TRBV28 and TRBJ2-7, with D perhaps matching TRBD2 (6 bases). The V end was cut by 5 bases, the J end by 2 bases, with 10 bases between. CDR3 length equals 13 residues. The germline V gene encodes CDR1 MDHEN and CDR2 SYDVKM. The CDR3 region is CASSTGLPYEQYF. CDR3 nucleotides: TGTGCCAGCAGTACGGGACTGCCCTACGAGCAGTACTTC.

This chain joins TRBV29-1 and TRBJ2-7, with 10 bases aligning to TRBD2. Unmatched junction bases numbered 8, after V lost 6 bases and J lost 6 bases. Germline assignment: CDR1 SQVTM and CDR2 ANQGSEA. The CDR3 extends over 13 amino acids. The DNA for the CDR3 is TGCAGCGTCCAGCGGGAGGGCCGCTTCGAGCAGTACTTC. Amino acids: CSVQREGRFEQYF.

This clonotype occurred a few times. The chain has TRBV20-1 and TRBJ2-1; the match to TRBD1 covers 8 bases. V lost 8 bases and J lost 7; bases outside the gene matches: 16. The CDR3 is 15 residues long. Per the germline V gene, CDR1 is DFQATT and CDR2 is SNEGSKA (reference sequence). The CDR3 bases are TGCAGTCCTATGAACAGGGGGATGAGTGTTAATGAGCAGTTCTTC. It is translated as CSPMNRGMSVNEQFF.